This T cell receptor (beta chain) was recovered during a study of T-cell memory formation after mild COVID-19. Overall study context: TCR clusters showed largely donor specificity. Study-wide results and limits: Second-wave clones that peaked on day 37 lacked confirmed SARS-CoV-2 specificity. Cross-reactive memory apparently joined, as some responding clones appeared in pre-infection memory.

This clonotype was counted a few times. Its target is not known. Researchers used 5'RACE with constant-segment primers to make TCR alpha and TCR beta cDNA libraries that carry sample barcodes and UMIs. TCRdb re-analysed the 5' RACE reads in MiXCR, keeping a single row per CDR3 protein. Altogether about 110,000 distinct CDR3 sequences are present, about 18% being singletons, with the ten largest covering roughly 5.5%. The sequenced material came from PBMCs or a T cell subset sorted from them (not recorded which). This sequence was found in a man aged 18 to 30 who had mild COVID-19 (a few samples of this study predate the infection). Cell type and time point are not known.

The CDR3 DNA reads as TGTGCCAGCGGAGTCGACAGTTCCTACGAGCAGTACTTC. The encoded protein is CASGVDSSYEQYF. The V call is TRBV6-1, the J call TRBJ2-7, with a weak D call TRBD1 (5 bases). V gave up 8 bases and J gave up 1 base, with 12 bases separating them. The CDR3 is 13 residues long. Per germline, CDR1 MNHNS and CDR2 SASEGT.